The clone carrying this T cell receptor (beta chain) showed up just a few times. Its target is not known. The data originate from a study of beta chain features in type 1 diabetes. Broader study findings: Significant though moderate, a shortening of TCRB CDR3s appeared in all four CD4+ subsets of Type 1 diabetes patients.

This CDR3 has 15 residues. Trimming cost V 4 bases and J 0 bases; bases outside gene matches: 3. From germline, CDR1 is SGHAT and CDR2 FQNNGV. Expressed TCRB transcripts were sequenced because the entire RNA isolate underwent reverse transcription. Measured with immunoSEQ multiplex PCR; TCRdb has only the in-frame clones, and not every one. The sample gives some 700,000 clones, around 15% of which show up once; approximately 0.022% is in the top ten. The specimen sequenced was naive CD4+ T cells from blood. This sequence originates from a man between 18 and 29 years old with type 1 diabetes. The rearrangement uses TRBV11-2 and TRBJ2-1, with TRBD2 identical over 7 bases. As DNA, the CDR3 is TGTGCCAGCAGCTCTAGCGGAAGCTCCTACAATGAGCAGTTCTTC. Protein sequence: CASSSSGSSYNEQFF.